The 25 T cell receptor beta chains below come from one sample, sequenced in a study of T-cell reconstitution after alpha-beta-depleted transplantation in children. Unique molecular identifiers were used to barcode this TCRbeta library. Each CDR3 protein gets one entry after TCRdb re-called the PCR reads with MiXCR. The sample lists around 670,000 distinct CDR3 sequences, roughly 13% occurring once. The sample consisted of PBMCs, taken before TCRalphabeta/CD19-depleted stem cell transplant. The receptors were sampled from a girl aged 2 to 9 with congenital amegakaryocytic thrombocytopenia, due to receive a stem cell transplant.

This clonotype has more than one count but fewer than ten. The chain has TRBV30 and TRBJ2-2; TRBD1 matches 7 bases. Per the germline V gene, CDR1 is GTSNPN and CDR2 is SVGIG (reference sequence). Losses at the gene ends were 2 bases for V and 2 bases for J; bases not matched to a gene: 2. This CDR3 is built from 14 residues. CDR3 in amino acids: CAWSRGLNTGELFF. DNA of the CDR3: TGTGCCTGGAGTAGGGGGCTAAACACCGGGGAGCTGTTTTTT.

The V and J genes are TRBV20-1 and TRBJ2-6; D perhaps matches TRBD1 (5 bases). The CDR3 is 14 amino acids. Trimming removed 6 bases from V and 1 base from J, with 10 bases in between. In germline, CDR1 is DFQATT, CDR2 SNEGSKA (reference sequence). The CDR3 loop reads CSARAISGANVLTF. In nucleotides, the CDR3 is TGCAGTGCCAGGGCTATATCTGGGGCCAACGTCCTGACTTTC.

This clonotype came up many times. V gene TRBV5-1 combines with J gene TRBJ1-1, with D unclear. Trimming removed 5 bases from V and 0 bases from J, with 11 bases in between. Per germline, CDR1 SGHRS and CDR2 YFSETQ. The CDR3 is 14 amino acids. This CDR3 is CASRWLSMNTEAFF. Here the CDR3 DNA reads TGCGCCAGCAGATGGCTGTCCATGAACACTGAAGCTTTCTTT. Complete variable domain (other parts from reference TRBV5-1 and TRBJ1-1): KAGVTQTPRYLIKTRGQQVTLSCSPISGHRSVSWYQQTPGQGLQFLFEYFSETQRNKGNFPGRFSGRQFSNSRSEMNVSTLELGDSALYLCASRWLSMNTEAFFGQGTRLTVV.

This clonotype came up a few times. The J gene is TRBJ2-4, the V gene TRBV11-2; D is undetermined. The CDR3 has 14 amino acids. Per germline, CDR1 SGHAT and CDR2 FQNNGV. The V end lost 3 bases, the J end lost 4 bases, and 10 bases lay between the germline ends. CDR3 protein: CASSLFRRKNIQYF. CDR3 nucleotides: TGTGCCAGCAGCTTGTTCAGGAGAAAAAACATTCAGTACTTC.

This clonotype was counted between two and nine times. CDR3 loop: CASEYEGDISYEQYF. For the CDR3, the DNA is TGTGCCAGCGAGTATGAGGGCGATATCTCCTACGAGCAGTACTTC. This sequence joins TRBV2 and TRBJ2-7; the D gene is possibly TRBD2 (5 bases). Germline lookup yields CDR1 SNHLY and CDR2 FYNNEI. The CDR3 has 15 residues. V lost 8 bases and J 0 bases, leaving 17 bases between the germline ends.

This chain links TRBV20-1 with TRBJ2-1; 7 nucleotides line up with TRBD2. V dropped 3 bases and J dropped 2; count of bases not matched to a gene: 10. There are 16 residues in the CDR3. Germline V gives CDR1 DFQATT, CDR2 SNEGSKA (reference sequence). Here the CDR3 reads CSARSVAGLTYNEQFF. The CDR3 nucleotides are TGCAGTGCTAGGTCAGTAGCGGGCCTAACCTACAATGAGCAGTTCTTC.

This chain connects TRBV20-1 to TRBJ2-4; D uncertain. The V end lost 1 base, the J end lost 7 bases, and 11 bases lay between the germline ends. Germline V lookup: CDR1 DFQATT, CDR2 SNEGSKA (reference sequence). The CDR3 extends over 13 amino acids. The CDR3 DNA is TGCAGTGCTAGAGGGCGGCATCCTAACATTCAGTACTTC. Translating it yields CSARGRHPNIQYF.

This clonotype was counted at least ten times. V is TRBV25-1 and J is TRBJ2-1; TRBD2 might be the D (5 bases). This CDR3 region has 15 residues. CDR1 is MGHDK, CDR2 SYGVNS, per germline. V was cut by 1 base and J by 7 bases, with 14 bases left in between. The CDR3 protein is CASSELNSEINEQFF. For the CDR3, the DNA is TGTGCCAGCAGTGAATTAAATAGCGAGATTAATGAGCAGTTCTTC.

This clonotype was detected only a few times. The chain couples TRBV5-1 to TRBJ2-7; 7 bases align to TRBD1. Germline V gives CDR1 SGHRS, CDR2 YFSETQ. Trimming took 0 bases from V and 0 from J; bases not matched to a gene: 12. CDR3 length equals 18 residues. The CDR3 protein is CASSLATGLFYPSYEQYF. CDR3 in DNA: TGCGCCAGCAGCTTGGCGACAGGGTTGTTTTACCCCTCCTACGAGCAGTACTTC.

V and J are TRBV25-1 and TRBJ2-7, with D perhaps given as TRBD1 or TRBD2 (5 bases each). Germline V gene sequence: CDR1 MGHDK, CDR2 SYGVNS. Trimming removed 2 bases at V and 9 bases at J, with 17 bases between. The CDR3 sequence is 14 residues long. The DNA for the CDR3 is TGTGCCAGCAGTGAAAATCGGGACCATCCGGGGCAGTACTTC. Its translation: CASSENRDHPGQYF.

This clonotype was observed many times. CDR3 loop: CASSVAGTGSTGELFF. CDR3 sequence (DNA): TGTGCCAGCAGCGTAGCTGGGACAGGGAGCACCGGGGAGCTGTTTTTT. The chain combines TRBV9 with TRBJ2-2; 9 bases fit TRBD1. Germline V gene data show CDR1 as SGDLS and CDR2 as YYNGEE. V lost 0 bases, J lost 4 bases, and 4 bases stayed unmatched. This CDR3 contains 16 residues.

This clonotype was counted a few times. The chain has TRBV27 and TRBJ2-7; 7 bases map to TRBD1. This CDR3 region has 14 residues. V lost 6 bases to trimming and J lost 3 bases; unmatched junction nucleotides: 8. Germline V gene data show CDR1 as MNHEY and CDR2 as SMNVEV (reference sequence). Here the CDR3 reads CASSLQGRYYEQYF. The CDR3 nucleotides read TGTGCCAGCAGCCTACAGGGGAGATACTACGAGCAGTACTTC.

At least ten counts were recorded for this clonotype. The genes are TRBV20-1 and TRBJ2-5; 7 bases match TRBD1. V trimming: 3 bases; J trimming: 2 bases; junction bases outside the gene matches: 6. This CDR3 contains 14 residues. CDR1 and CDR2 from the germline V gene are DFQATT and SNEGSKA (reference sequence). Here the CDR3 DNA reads TGCAGTGCTAGCCGGGACAGAAGTCAAGAGACCCAGTACTTC. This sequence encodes CSASRDRSQETQYF.

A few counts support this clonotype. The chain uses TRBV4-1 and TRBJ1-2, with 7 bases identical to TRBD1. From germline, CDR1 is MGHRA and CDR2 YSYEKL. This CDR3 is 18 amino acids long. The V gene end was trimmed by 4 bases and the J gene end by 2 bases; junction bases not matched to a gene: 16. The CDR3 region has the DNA TGCGCCAGCAGCCTAACAACAGTGGCCGGGACAGAAAACTATGGCTACACCTTC. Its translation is CASSLTTVAGTENYGYTF.

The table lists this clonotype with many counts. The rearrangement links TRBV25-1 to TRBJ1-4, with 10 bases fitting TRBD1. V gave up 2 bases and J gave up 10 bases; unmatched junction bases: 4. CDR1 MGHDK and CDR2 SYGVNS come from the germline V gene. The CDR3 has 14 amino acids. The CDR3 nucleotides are TGTGCCAGCAGTGAAGGGACAGGGGCTCTAAAACTGTTTTTT. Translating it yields CASSEGTGALKLFF.

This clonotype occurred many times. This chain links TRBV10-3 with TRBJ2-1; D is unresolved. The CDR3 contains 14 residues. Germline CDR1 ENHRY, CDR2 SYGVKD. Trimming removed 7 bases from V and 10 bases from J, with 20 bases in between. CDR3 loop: CAIKETHQREEQFF. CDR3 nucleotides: TGTGCCATCAAAGAGACCCATCAAAGAGAAGAGCAGTTCTTC.

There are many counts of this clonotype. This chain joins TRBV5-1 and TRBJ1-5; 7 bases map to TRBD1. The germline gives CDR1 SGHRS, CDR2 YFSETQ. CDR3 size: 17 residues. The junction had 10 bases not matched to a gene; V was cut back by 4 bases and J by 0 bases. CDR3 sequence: CASSLFPGTASNQPQHF. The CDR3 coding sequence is TGCGCCAGCAGCCTGTTTCCGGGGACAGCTAGCAATCAGCCCCAGCATTTT. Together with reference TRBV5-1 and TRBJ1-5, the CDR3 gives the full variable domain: KAGVTQTPRYLIKTRGQQVTLSCSPISGHRSVSWYQQTPGQGLQFLFEYFSETQRNKGNFPGRFSGRQFSNSRSEMNVSTLELGDSALYLCASSLFPGTASNQPQHFGDGTRLSIL.

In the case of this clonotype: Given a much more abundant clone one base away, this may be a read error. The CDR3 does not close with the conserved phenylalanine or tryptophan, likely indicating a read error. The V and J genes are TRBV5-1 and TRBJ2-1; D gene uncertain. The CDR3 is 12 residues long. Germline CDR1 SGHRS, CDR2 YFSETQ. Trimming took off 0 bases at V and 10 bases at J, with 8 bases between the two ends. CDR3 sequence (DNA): TGCGCCAGCAGCTTGGTTCCGGGCGAGCAGTTCCTC. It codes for CASSLVPGEQFL.

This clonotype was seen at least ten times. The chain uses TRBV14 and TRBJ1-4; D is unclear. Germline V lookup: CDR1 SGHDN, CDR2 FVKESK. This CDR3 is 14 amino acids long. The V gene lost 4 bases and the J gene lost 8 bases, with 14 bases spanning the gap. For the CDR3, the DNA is TGTGCCAGCAGCCCCCACGGGCGCGGCGAAAAACTGTTTTTT. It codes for CASSPHGRGEKLFF.

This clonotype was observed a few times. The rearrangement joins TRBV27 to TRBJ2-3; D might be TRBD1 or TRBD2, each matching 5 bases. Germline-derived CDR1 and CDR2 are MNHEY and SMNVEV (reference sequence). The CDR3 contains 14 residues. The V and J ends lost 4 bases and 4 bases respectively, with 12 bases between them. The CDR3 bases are TGTGCCAGCAGTTGGGCCGGGACCGCAGATACGCAGTATTTT. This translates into CASSWAGTADTQYF.

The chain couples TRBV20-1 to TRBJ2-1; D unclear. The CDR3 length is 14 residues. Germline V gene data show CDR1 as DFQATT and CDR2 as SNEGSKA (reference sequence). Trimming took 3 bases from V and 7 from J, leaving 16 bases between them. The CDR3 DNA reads TGCAGTGCTAGTTTTCGGGTTTTATTGAATGAGCAGTTCTTC. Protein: CSASFRVLLNEQFF.

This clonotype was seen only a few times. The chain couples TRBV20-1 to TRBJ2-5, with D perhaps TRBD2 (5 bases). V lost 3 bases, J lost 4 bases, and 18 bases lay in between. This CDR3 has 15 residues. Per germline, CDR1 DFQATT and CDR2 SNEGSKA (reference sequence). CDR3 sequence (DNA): TGCAGTGCTAGGGCGTTGCGGACTTGGGGAGAGACCCAGTACTTC. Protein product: CSARALRTWGETQYF.

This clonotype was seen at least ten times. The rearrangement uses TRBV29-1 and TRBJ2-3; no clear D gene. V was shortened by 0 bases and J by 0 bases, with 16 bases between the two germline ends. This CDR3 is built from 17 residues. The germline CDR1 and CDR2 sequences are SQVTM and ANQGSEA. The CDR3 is CSVEDSTLKSSTDTQYF. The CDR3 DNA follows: TGCAGCGTTGAAGACTCTACACTCAAGTCTAGCACAGATACGCAGTATTTT.

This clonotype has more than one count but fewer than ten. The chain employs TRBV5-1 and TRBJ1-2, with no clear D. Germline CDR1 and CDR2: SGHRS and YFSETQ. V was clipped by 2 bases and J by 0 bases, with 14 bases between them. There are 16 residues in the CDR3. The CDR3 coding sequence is TGCGCCAGCAGCTTAGGGAGTCGCCTTACTAACTATGGCTACACCTTC. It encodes CASSLGSRLTNYGYTF.

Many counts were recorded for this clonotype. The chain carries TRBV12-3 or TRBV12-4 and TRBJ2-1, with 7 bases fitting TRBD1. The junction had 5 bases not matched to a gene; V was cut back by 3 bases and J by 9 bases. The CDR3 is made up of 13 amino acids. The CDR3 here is CASSFGTDIEQFF. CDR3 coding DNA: TGTGCCAGCAGTTTCGGGACAGACATTGAGCAGTTCTTC.